Listed here is a single T cell receptor beta chain. This may come from a read error, since a much larger clone is one base off. Unmatched junction bases numbered 12, after V lost 6 bases and J lost 13 bases. This CDR3 is built from 13 residues. Germline loops: CDR1 SGHTS, CDR2 YDEGEE. Documented time point: before preoperative PTX-NDP chemotherapy. These data are taken from a study of esophageal squamous cell carcinoma under preoperative chemotherapy. TCRdb called the PCR reads again in MiXCR, with one record for every CDR3 protein. This repertoire shows roughly 30,000 distinct CDR3 sequences, roughly 52% found once; its top ten account for approximately 12%.

This specimen was taken from a patient given preoperative chemotherapy. The TCR sequence derives from a human donor with esophageal squamous cell carcinoma. The donor label of this sample is uncertain. The chain combines TRBV5-8 with TRBJ2-1; 8 nucleotides agree with TRBD1. CDR3 sequence: CASIRTGSETQFF. The CDR3 DNA is TGTGCCAGCATCAGGACAGGGTCGGAGACCCAGTTCTTC.